Listed below are T cell receptor beta chains from one sample, sequenced in a study of blood T cell repertoires in COVID-19. TCRdb's copy holds only in-frame clones and misses some; the assay was immunoSEQ multiplex PCR. The table lists about 170,000 clones, about nine tenths of them singletons. The specimen sequenced was peripheral blood. These receptors all come from a man in his fifties or sixties with acute or convalescent COVID-19. Each CDR3 is given without its conserved first and last residue. The size entry is marked missing in some rows and otherwise reads once, few, many or a size class.

V gene: TRBV24-1
clone size: .
CDR3 protein: ATSDAETPFTDTQY

V gene: TRBV5-1
clone size: .
CDR3 protein: ASSSGQGNQPQH

V gene: TRBV5-6
clone size: .
CDR3 protein: ASSYGTGFQPQH

V gene: TRBV30
clone size: .
CDR3 protein: AWSVTGGANGYT

V gene: TRBV9
clone size: .
CDR3 protein: ASSVRGNTEAF

V gene: TRBV13
clone size: few
CDR3 protein: ASSFGLAGYNEQF

V gene: TRBV18
clone size: once
CDR3 protein: ASSNQQGYNEQF

V gene: TRBV19
clone size: .
CDR3 protein: ASRGAGIETQY

V gene: TRBV30
clone size: .
CDR3 protein: AWRKDITGSTEAF

V gene: TRBV5-1
clone size: .
CDR3 protein: ASSFGQGNTEAF

V gene: TRBV19
clone size: .
CDR3 protein: ASSTSRDRKANYGYT

V gene: TRBV24-1
clone size: once
CDR3 protein: ATEGTLGELF

V gene: TRBV6-4
clone size: .
CDR3 protein: ASSRDNTNSPLH

V gene: TRBV6-1
clone size: .
CDR3 protein: ASREGQGGNQPQH

V gene: TRBV19
clone size: .
CDR3 protein: ASSISPGAETQY

V gene: TRBV3-1/TRBV3-2
clone size: .
CDR3 protein: ASSPRLDSGANVLT

V gene: TRBV15
clone size: .
CDR3 protein: ATSRGTALNTEAF

V gene: TRBV7-2
clone size: .
CDR3 protein: ASSVTGGNQPQH

V gene: TRBV11-2
clone size: .
CDR3 protein: ASSIGGDTGELF

V gene: TRBV24-1
clone size: few
CDR3 protein: ATSPGTGGSLANEKLF

V gene: TRBV12-3/TRBV12-4
clone size: .
CDR3 protein: ANRSSMNTEAF

V gene: TRBV28
clone size: once
CDR3 protein: ASSLVRGKAGNTIY

V gene: TRBV6-6
clone size: .
CDR3 protein: ASSFGQSNTEAF

V gene: TRBV19
clone size: .
CDR3 protein: ASMGRGRSDTEAF

V gene: TRBV11-2
clone size: .
CDR3 protein: ASSLGATGQETQY

V gene: TRBV4-1
clone size: once
CDR3 protein: ASSQLGQGGKETQY

V gene: TRBV6-2/TRBV6-3
clone size: .
CDR3 protein: ASSFRLAVSTDTQY

V gene: TRBV27
clone size: .
CDR3 protein: ASSNMPYNEQF

V gene: TRBV2
clone size: many
CDR3 protein: ASSGTRGQTQY

V gene: TRBV5-5
clone size: .
CDR3 protein: ASSSPGQGIVEAF

V gene: TRBV27
clone size: .
CDR3 protein: ASSFLGQNYEQY

V gene: TRBV30
clone size: .
CDR3 protein: AWSSARIQEKLF

V gene: TRBV3-1/TRBV3-2
clone size: .
CDR3 protein: ASSRSKGAGMNTEAF

V gene: TRBV30
clone size: .
CDR3 protein: AWSVGTGGQPQH

V gene: TRBV24-1
clone size: .
CDR3 protein: ATSDTDRDGYT

V gene: TRBV2
clone size: .
CDR3 protein: ASSQGRISTEAF

V gene: TRBV7-2
clone size: .
CDR3 protein: ASSLRGGFTDTQY

V gene: TRBV7-9
clone size: .
CDR3 protein: ASSLAPLVFLNEQF

V gene: TRBV21-1
clone size: .
CDR3 protein: ASSDRVGAKNIQY

V gene: TRBV3-1/TRBV3-2
clone size: .
CDR3 protein: ASSQDRAGKPTGNTIY

V gene: TRBV12-3/TRBV12-4
clone size: .
CDR3 protein: ASSRRDTDTQY

V gene: TRBV4-1
clone size: .
CDR3 protein: ASSLGGIRSSISTDTQY

V gene: TRBV6-5
clone size: once
CDR3 protein: ASSRFTGELF

V gene: TRBV12-3/TRBV12-4
clone size: .
CDR3 protein: ASSPLAGDTQY

V gene: TRBV11-2
clone size: .
CDR3 protein: ASNLEGASTDTQY

V gene: TRBV5-1
clone size: .
CDR3 protein: ASSSTGVNTEAF

V gene: TRBV18
clone size: .
CDR3 protein: ASSPKEVGSPLH

V gene: TRBV5-8
clone size: .
CDR3 protein: ASSLGTGASGTQY

V gene: TRBV5-4
clone size: .
CDR3 protein: ASRITGLAGSPLH

V gene: TRBV3-1/TRBV3-2
clone size: .
CDR3 protein: ASSQSGKPWTQY

V gene: TRBV7-8
clone size: .
CDR3 protein: ASSLVQFTDTQY

V gene: TRBV4-2
clone size: .
CDR3 protein: ASSQGDEIRGQETQY

V gene: TRBV5-6
clone size: .
CDR3 protein: ASSRTANQPQH

V gene: TRBV19
clone size: .
CDR3 protein: ASSMEGTRDGYT

V gene: TRBV19
clone size: .
CDR3 protein: ASSMDQVGVGTEAF